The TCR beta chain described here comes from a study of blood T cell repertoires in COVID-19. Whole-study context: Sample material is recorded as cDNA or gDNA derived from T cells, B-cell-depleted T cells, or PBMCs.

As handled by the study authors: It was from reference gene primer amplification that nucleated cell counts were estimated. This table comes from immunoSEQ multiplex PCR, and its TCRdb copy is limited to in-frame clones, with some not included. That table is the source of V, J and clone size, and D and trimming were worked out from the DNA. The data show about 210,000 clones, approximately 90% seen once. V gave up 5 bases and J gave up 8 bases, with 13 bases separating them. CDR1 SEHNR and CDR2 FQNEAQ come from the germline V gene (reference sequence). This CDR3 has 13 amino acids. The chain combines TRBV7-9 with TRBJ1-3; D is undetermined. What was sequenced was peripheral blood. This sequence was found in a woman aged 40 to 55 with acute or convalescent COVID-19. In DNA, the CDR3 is TGTGCCAGCAGCCCGCCGGGTGGGTACACCATATATTTT. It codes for CASSPPGGYTIYF.